A single T cell receptor (beta chain) is shown here with its context. The antigen is unknown. CDR3 length: 17 residues. Germline CDR1 and CDR2: SGDLS and YYNGEE. V shed 0 bases, J shed 4 bases, and the junction held 11 bases outside the gene matches. The data derive from a study of cytomegalovirus exposure and HLA in healthy donors. PCR employed 60 Vbeta and 13 Jbeta primers. Only in-frame clones appear in the TCRdb table, and some are missing; sequencing was by immunoSEQ multiplex PCR. Of about 140,000 clones listed, roughly 79% were seen once; the top ten hold around a tenth. Overall study findings and caveats: Judged likely to be a sequencing artifact was a cluster of highly shared sequence variants.

The V call is TRBV9, the J call TRBJ2-7, with 9 bases that match TRBD2. Sequences were obtained from PBMCs. The TCR sequence derives from an older woman in good health and CMV-seropositive. CDR3 coding DNA: TGTGCCAGCAGCGTAGGAGGGGCGGGAGGGTTGATATACGAGCAGTACTTC. As protein: CASSVGGAGGLIYEQYF.